The present entry profiles one T cell receptor beta chain with its context. What it recognizes is unknown. This specimen belongs to a study of OX40 agonist ivuxolimab in advanced cancers. Study background: People in dose escalation had one of these cancers: hepatocellular carcinoma, melanoma, renal cell or head and neck cancer. Partial response was recorded in three patients: one hepatocellular carcinoma and two cutaneous melanoma cases. General study points: Circulating CD4+ and CD8+ T cells showed clonal expansion by week 6 at 0.1 to 3.0 mg/kg.

V was shortened by 8 bases and J by 5 bases, with 6 bases between the two germline ends. CDR3 length equals 11 residues. Germline assignment: CDR1 SNHLY and CDR2 FYNNEI. Produced via immunoSEQ multiplex PCR; TCRdb's table is partial and in-frame only. The sample has 100,000 or so clones, roughly 88% seen once. The study sampled blood at baseline, cycle 4 day 1, and cycle 7 day 1. This specimen consisted of CD4+ or CD8+ T cells sorted from blood, obtained in a trial of the OX40 agonist ivuxolimab. V gene TRBV2 combines with J gene TRBJ2-2; D possibly matches TRBD1 or TRBD2 (5 bases each). This receptor was identified in an adult with an advanced solid tumor such as melanoma, head and neck, liver or kidney cancer. This chain's CDR3 is CASGTTGELFF. The DNA of the CDR3 is TGTGCCAGCGGGACGACCGGGGAGCTGTTTTTT.